Below are 25 T cell receptor beta chains sequenced from a single sample in a study of T cells in Graves' hyperthyroidism and ophthalmopathy. Researchers amplified the TCR beta CDR3 regions from RNA transcripts. HTBI primers were the set used in a first-round RT-PCR of the TCR CDR3. TCRdb re-called the multiplex PCR reads through MiXCR, storing one row per CDR3 protein. The data contain around 700,000 distinct CDR3 sequences, 15% to 20% of them singletons. Sequenced input: blood. The receptors stem from a woman in her forties or fifties with Graves' hyperthyroidism that later progressed to Graves' ophthalmopathy.

The chain uses TRBV29-1 and TRBJ1-2, with 9 bases fitting TRBD1. This CDR3 spans 14 amino acids. Trimming took 2 bases from V and 6 from J; bases not matched to a gene: 7. The V gene's germline CDR1 is SQVTM and CDR2 ANQGSEA. The CDR3 coding sequence is TGCAGCGTTGAAAATCCGGGACAGGGAGATGGCTACACCTTC. It encodes CSVENPGQGDGYTF.

The V call is TRBV5-1, the J call TRBJ2-5; the D gene is possibly TRBD2 (6 bases). CDR1 and CDR2 from the germline V gene are SGHRS and YFSETQ. V dropped 4 bases and J dropped 1 base, with 20 bases sitting between them. The CDR3 is 17 amino acids. The CDR3 here is CASSAPAGRSGQETQYF. CDR3 in DNA: TGCGCCAGCAGCGCTCCCGCGGGGCGGAGTGGCCAAGAGACCCAGTACTTC.

This clonotype was detected ten times or more. The chain couples TRBV3-1 to TRBJ1-1; no clear D. The CDR3 has 11 residues. V lost 2 bases, J lost 7 bases, and 5 bases lay in between. Germline CDR1 is LGHDT and CDR2 is YNNKEL (reference sequence). The CDR3 loop is CASSQIDEAFF. CDR3 DNA sequence: TGTGCCAGCAGCCAAATTGATGAAGCTTTCTTT.

The gene calls are TRBV9 and TRBJ1-3, with D perhaps matching TRBD1 (5 bases). Trimming removed 2 bases from V and 5 bases from J, with 8 bases in between. This CDR3 is 13 amino acids long. The germline V gene encodes CDR1 SGDLS and CDR2 YYNGEE. CDR3 amino acids: CASSVQGRNTIYF. The DNA of the CDR3 is TGTGCCAGCAGCGTTCAGGGCAGAAACACCATATATTTT.

On this clonotype itself: This sequence may be a read error, since a much larger clone differs from it by one base. The chain combines TRBV12-3 or TRBV12-4 with TRBJ2-7, with D perhaps TRBD1 or TRBD2 (5 bases each). This CDR3 region has 12 residues. The CDR3 sequence is CASTRDVYERYF. The CDR3 DNA sequence: TGTGCCAGCACCCGGGACGTTTACGAGCGGTACTTC.

The table lists this clonotype with many counts. The V gene is TRBV20-1, the J gene TRBJ2-7, with 9 nucleotides matching TRBD2. The germline V gene has CDR1 DFQATT and CDR2 SNEGSKA (reference sequence). V trimming: 1 base; J trimming: 0 bases; junction bases outside the gene matches: 4. This CDR3 is 15 amino acids long. In DNA form, the CDR3 reads TGCAGTGCTAGAGGAAGCGGGGGGCCCTCCTACGAGCAGTACTTC. Its translation: CSARGSGGPSYEQYF.

There are a few counts of this clonotype. This may be a read error, as it is one base from a much larger clone. CDR3 loop: CASSSGQTSYNEQFF. The CDR3 DNA sequence: TGTGCCAGCAGCTCCGGACAGACTTCCTACAATGAGCAGTTCTTC. This sequence joins TRBV11-3 and TRBJ2-1, with a weak D call TRBD1 (6 bases). Trimming took off 4 bases at V and 1 base at J, with 11 bases between the two ends. Germline V gene lookup returns CDR1 SGHNT and CDR2 YENEEA. The CDR3 consists of 15 residues.

The chain combines TRBV29-1 with TRBJ2-3; possible D gene TRBD2, 5 bases. CDR1 and CDR2 (germline): SQVTM, ANQGSEA. The CDR3 contains 16 residues. V was trimmed by 8 bases and J by 2 bases, leaving 23 bases between them. The CDR3 sequence: CSIREHIGPPTDTQYF. In nucleotides, the CDR3 is TGCAGCATCCGGGAACACATAGGCCCCCCCACAGATACGCAGTATTTT.

This clonotype showed up many times. This chain joins TRBV7-9 and TRBJ2-5, with D possibly matching TRBD2 (5 bases). CDR3 length equals 12 residues. Trimming stripped 6 bases from V and 5 bases from J, with 10 bases between. From germline, CDR1 is SEHNR and CDR2 FQNEAQ (reference sequence). This chain's CDR3 is CASRRGIETQYF. The CDR3 DNA is TGTGCCAGCAGGAGAGGGATTGAGACCCAGTACTTC. Based on the CDR3 plus reference TRBV7-9 and TRBJ2-5, the full variable domain is DTGVSQNPRHKITKRGQNVTFRCDPISEHNRLYWYRQTLGQGPEFLTYFQNEAQLEKSRLLSDRFSAERPKGSFSTLEIQRTEQGDSAMYLCASRRGIETQYFGPGTRLLVL.

The chain carries TRBV19 and TRBJ2-6, with D uncertain. V was pared by 4 bases and J by 0 bases, with 7 bases between. CDR1 and CDR2 from the germline V gene are LNHDA and SQIVND (reference sequence). The CDR3 contains 15 residues. The CDR3 DNA reads as TGTGCCAGTAGTACCGGGCTCTCTGGGGCCAACGTCCTGACTTTC. Its protein product is CASSTGLSGANVLTF.

The chain combines TRBV5-1 with TRBJ2-4; the match to TRBD1 covers 8 bases. This CDR3 is 14 amino acids long. Germline CDR1 is SGHRS and CDR2 is YFSETQ. Losses at the gene ends were 2 bases for V and 8 bases for J; bases not matched to a gene: 6. The CDR3 DNA follows: TGCGCCAGCAGCTTCTACGACAGGGGCGACATTCAGTACTTC. As protein: CASSFYDRGDIQYF.

This clonotype was counted between two and nine times. This chain uses TRBV27 with TRBJ1-4, with D hard to call. Germline V gene sequence: CDR1 MNHEY, CDR2 SMNVEV (reference sequence). CDR3 length: 14 amino acids. V lost 3 bases and J 3 bases, leaving 8 bases between the germline ends. The CDR3 is CASSLTRANEKLFF. The CDR3 bases are TGTGCCAGCAGTTTGACCCGGGCTAATGAAAAACTGTTTTTT.

There are a few counts of this clonotype. The V and J genes are TRBV7-3 and TRBJ2-1; possible D gene TRBD2, 5 bases. The CDR3 covers 13 residues. V lost 5 bases and J 9 bases, leaving 14 bases between the germline ends. The germline V gene encodes CDR1 SGHTA and CDR2 FQGTGA. The chain's CDR3 is CASSRAGVAEQFF. Written as DNA, the CDR3 is TGTGCCAGCAGCCGAGCCGGGGTTGCTGAGCAGTTCTTC. The full variable domain, in which reference TRBV7-3 and TRBJ2-1 provide the parts outside the CDR3, is GAGVSQTPSNKVTEKGKYVELRCDPISGHTALYWYRQSLGQGPEFLIYFQGTGAADDSGLPNDRFFAVRPEGSVSTLKIQRTERGDSAVYLCASSRAGVAEQFFGPGTRLTVL.

This clonotype was counted at least ten times. At one end, the junction sequence differs from germline, possibly due to a read error. The genes are TRBV5-1 and TRBJ1-1; D is ambiguous. CDR1 and CDR2 from the germline V gene are SGHRS and YFSETQ. This CDR3 has 13 amino acids. CDR3 loop: CASSLEENTEAFF. The CDR3 DNA follows: TGTGCCAGCAGCTTAGAAGAGAACACTGAAGCTTTCTTT.

This rearrangement joins TRBV20-1 to TRBJ2-1, with 8 bases lining up with TRBD2. The trim removed 5 bases at V and 7 bases at J, leaving 10 bases unmatched. The CDR3 extends over 14 amino acids. Germline V gene data show CDR1 as DFQATT and CDR2 as SNEGSKA (reference sequence). DNA for the CDR3: TGCAGTGCTGAAACCGGGACTAGTTCAAATGAGCAGTTCTTC. It is translated as CSAETGTSSNEQFF.

The rearrangement links TRBV12-3 or TRBV12-4 to TRBJ1-3; D is undetermined. V lost 1 base and J lost 2, with 9 bases in between. This CDR3 contains 15 residues. CDR3 region: CASSLGPTAGNTIYF. In DNA, the CDR3 is TGTGCCAGCAGTTTAGGTCCCACAGCTGGAAACACCATATATTTT.

This clonotype showed up just a few times. This CDR3 reads CASSLSQGLNYGYTF. CDR3 coding DNA: TGCGCCAGCAGCTTGAGCCAGGGCCTAAACTATGGCTACACCTTC. The gene calls are TRBV5-1 and TRBJ1-2; maybe TRBD1 (5 bases). Trimming pared 1 base from V and 2 bases from J, leaving 12 bases between. Germline V gene sequence: CDR1 SGHRS, CDR2 YFSETQ. This CDR3 is built from 15 residues.

The genes are TRBV9 and TRBJ2-3; no clear D. The length of the CDR3 is 16 residues. Germline V gene data show CDR1 as SGDLS and CDR2 as YYNGEE. Trimming shortened V by 0 bases and J by 3 bases, and 14 bases separated the two germline ends. CDR3: CASSVEASSGTDTQYF. The CDR3 DNA follows: TGTGCCAGCAGCGTAGAGGCGTCCTCTGGGACAGATACGCAGTATTTT.

To note about this clonotype: A much larger clone sits a single nucleotide away, making a read error possible. This CDR3 is CASSLRFTGIRAKQYF. Here the CDR3 DNA reads TGTGCCAGCAGCCTAAGATTTACAGGGATACGGGCCAAGCAGTACTTC. The chain employs TRBV11-2 and TRBJ2-7; a weak D match, TRBD1 (6 bases). CDR3 length: 16 amino acids. V dropped 5 bases and J dropped 8 bases, with 25 bases sitting between them. Germline CDR1 reads SGHAT; CDR2 reads FQNNGV.

The chain couples TRBV12-3 or TRBV12-4 to TRBJ2-3; D gene ambiguous. The CDR3 is 14 residues long. Trimming shortened V by 5 bases and J by 1 base, and 10 bases separated the two germline ends. In DNA form, the CDR3 reads TGTGCCAGCAGTCCTTTCGCGGGCACAGATACGCAGTATTTT. This encodes CASSPFAGTDTQYF.

There are many counts of this clonotype. This rearrangement joins TRBV29-1 to TRBJ2-1; TRBD2 matches 9 bases. CDR3 length: 18 amino acids. Germline values: CDR1 SQVTM, CDR2 ANQGSEA. After removal of 2 bases from V and 0 bases from J, the junction contained 11 bases not matched to a gene. The CDR3 region is CSVELPLGGGASYNEQFF. Here the CDR3 DNA reads TGCAGCGTTGAACTCCCGTTGGGCGGGGGGGCCTCCTACAATGAGCAGTTCTTC.

This clonotype came up many times. In nucleotides, the CDR3 is TGTGCCAGCAGTGAACTGGGGGCAGGTCAGCCCCAGCATTTT. Its translation: CASSELGAGQPQHF. The gene calls are TRBV2 and TRBJ1-5, with a possible D match to TRBD1 (6 bases). V was clipped by 2 bases and J by 6 bases, with 11 bases between them. CDR3 length: 14 amino acids. In germline, CDR1 is SNHLY, CDR2 FYNNEI.

This clonotype was seen many times. The chain uses TRBV12-3 or TRBV12-4 and TRBJ1-1; the D gene is possibly TRBD1 (6 bases). The CDR3 runs to 14 residues. The V end was cut by 8 bases, the J end by 2 bases, with 15 bases between. The CDR3 region is CASRRGRINTEAFF. CDR3 nucleotide sequence: TGTGCCAGCCGGCGGGGGCGAATCAACACTGAAGCTTTCTTT.

This clonotype was seen once. This sequence joins TRBV20-1 and TRBJ2-1; TRBD2 is a possible D gene (6 bases). CDR3 length: 15 amino acids. From germline, CDR1 is DFQATT and CDR2 SNEGSKA (reference sequence). The ends were cut back, 6 bases at V and 1 base at J, with 16 bases in the middle. CDR3 nucleotide sequence: TGCAGTGCCCTTACGGGAGATAGGTCCTACAATGAGCAGTTCTTC. It yields the protein CSALTGDRSYNEQFF.

The rearrangement joins TRBV6-8 to TRBJ1-2; D not certain. The CDR3 runs to 13 residues. In germline, CDR1 is MNHGY, CDR2 SAAAGT. V shed 0 bases and J shed 6 bases, with 8 bases lying between them. The CDR3 coding sequence is TGTGCCAGCAGTTACTCGATGGGAAATGGCTACACCTTC. Amino acid sequence: CASSYSMGNGYTF.